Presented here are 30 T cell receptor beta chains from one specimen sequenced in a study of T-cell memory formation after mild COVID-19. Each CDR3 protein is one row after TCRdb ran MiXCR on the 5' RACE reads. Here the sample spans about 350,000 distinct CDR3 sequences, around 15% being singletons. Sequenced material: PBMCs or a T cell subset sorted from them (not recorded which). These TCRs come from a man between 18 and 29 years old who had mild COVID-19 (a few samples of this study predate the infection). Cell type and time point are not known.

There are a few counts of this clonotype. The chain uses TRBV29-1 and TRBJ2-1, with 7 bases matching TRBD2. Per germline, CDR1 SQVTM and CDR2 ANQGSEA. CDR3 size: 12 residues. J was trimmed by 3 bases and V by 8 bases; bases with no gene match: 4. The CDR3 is CSTQRDYNEQFF. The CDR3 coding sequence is TGCAGCACCCAGCGGGACTACAATGAGCAGTTCTTC.

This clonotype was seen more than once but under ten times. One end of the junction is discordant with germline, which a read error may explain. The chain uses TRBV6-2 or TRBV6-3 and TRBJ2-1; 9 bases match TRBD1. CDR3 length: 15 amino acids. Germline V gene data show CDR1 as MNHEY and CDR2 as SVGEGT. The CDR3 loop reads CASRRDGQGSNQQFF. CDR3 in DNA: TGTGCCAGCAGAAGAGACGGACAGGGGAGCAATCAGCAGTTCTTC.

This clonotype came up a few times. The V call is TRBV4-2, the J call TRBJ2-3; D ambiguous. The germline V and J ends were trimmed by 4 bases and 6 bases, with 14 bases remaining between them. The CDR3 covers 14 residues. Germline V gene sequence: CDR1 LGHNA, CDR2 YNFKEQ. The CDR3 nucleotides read TGTGCCAGCAGCCGCATTGGGCCATGGGATACGCAGTATTTT. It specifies CASSRIGPWDTQYF.

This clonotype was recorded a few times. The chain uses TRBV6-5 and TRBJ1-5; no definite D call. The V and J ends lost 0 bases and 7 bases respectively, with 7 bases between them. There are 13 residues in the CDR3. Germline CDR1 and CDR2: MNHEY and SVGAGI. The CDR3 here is CASSYSTGQPQHF. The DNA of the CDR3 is TGTGCCAGCAGTTACTCGACGGGGCAGCCCCAGCATTTT.

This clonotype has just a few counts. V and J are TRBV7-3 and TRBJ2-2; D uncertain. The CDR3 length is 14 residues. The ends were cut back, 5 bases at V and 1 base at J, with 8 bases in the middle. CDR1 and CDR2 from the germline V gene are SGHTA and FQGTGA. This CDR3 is CASSPYQNTGELFF. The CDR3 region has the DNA TGTGCCAGCAGCCCATACCAGAACACCGGGGAGCTGTTTTTT.

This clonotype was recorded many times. CDR3 in amino acids: CASSQDQGRDSPLHF. CDR3 DNA: TGCGCCAGCAGCCAAGATCAGGGTAGGGATTCACCCCTCCACTTT. The chain carries TRBV4-3 and TRBJ1-6, with D possibly matching TRBD1 (5 bases). CDR1 and CDR2 (germline): LGHNA, YSLEER. V was shortened by 0 bases and J by 8 bases, with 11 bases between the two germline ends. CDR3 length: 15 residues.

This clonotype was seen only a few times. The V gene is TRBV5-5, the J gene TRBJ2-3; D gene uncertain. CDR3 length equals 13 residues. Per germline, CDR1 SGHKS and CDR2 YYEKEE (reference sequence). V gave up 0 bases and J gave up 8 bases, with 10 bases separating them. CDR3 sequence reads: CASSLDSFITQYF. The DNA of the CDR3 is TGTGCCAGCAGCTTGGATTCCTTCATTACGCAGTATTTT.

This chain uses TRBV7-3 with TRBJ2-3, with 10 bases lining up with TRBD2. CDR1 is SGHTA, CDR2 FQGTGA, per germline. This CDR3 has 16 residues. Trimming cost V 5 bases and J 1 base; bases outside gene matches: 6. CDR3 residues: CASSHPSGGGTDTQYF. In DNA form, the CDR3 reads TGTGCCAGCAGCCATCCTAGCGGGGGTGGCACAGATACGCAGTATTTT. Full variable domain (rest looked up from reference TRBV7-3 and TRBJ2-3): GAGVSQTPSNKVTEKGKYVELRCDPISGHTALYWYRQSLGQGPEFLIYFQGTGAADDSGLPNDRFFAVRPEGSVSTLKIQRTERGDSAVYLCASSHPSGGGTDTQYFGPGTRLTVL.

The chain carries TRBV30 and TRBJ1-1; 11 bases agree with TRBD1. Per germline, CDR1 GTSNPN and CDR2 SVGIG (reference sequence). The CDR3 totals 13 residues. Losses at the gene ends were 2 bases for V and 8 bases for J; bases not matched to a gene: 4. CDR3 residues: CAWSRDRGAEAFF. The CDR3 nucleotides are TGTGCCTGGAGTAGGGACAGGGGGGCCGAAGCTTTCTTT.

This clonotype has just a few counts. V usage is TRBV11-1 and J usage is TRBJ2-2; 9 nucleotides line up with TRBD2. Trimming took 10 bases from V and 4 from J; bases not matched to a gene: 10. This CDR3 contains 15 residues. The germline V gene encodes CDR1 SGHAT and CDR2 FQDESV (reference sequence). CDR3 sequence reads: CATQHSGGVTGELFF. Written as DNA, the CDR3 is TGTGCCACCCAACATAGCGGGGGAGTCACCGGGGAGCTGTTTTTT. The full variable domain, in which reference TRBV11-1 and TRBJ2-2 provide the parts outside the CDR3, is EAEVAQSPRYKITEKSQAVAFWCDPISGHATLYWYRQILGQGPELLVQFQDESVVDDSQLPKDRFSAERLKGVDSTLKIQPAELGDSAMYLCATQHSGGVTGELFFGEGSRLTVL.

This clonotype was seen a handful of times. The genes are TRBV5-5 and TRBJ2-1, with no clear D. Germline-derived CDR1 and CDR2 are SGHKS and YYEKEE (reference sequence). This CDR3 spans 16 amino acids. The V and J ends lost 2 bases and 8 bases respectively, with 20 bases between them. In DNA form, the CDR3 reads TGTGCCAGCAGCTTCCGGAAGAGCCTCCCGCCCCATGAGCAGTTCTTC. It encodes CASSFRKSLPPHEQFF.

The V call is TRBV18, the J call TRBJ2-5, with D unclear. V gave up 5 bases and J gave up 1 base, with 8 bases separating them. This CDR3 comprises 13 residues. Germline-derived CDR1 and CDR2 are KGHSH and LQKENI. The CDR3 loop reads CASSRLIQETQYF. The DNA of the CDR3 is TGTGCCAGCTCAAGACTGATCCAAGAGACCCAGTACTTC.

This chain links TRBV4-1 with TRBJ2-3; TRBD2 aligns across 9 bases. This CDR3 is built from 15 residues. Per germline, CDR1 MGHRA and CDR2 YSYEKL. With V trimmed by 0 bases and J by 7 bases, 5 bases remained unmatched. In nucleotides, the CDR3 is TGCGCCAGCAGCCAAGAGCGGGGGGGCCTACATACGCAGTATTTT. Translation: CASSQERGGLHTQYF.

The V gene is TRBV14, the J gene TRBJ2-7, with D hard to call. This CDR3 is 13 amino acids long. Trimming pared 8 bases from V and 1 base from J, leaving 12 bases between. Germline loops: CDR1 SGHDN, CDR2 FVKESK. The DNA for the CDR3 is TGTGCCAGCGCTAGTTACATGTCCTACGAGCAGTACTTC. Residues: CASASYMSYEQYF.

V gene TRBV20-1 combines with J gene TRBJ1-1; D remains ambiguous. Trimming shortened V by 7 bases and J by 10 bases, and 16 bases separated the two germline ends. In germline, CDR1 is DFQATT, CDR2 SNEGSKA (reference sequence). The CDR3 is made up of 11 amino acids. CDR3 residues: CSVFPNIVAFF. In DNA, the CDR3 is TGCAGTGTTTTCCCGAACATAGTAGCTTTCTTT.

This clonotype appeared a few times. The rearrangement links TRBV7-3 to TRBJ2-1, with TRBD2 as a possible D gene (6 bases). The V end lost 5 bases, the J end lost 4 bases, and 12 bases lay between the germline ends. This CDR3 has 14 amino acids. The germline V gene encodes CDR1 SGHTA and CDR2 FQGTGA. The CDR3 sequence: CASSRGVIYNEQFF. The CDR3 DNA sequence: TGTGCCAGCAGCCGCGGGGTAATATACAATGAGCAGTTCTTC.

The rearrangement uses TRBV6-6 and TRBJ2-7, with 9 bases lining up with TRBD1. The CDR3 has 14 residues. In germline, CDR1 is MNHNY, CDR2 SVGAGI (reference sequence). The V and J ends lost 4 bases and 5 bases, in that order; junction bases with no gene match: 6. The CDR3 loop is CASSSGTGGNEQYV. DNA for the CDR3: TGTGCCAGCAGTTCGGGTACAGGGGGCAACGAGCAGTACGTC.

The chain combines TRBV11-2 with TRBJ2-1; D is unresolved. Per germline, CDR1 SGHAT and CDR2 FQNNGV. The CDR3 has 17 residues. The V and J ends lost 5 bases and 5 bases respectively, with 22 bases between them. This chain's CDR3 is CASSPVRAWRVHNEQFF. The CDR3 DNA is TGTGCCAGCAGCCCAGTTCGGGCATGGCGTGTCCACAATGAGCAGTTCTTC.

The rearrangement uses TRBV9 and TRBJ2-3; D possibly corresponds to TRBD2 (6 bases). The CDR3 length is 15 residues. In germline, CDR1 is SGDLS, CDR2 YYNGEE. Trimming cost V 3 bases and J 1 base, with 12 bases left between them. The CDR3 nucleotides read TGTGCCAGCAGCGCGAGCGGGTTTCGCACAGATACGCAGTATTTT. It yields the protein CASSASGFRTDTQYF.

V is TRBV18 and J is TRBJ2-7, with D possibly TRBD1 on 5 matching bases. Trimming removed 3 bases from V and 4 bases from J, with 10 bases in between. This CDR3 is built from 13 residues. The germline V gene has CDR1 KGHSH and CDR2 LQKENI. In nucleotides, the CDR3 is TGTGCCAGCTCACCTACAGGAGATTACGAGCAGTACGTC. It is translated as CASSPTGDYEQYV.

The CDR3 DNA follows: TGTGCCAGCAGTTACGTGGCGGCTTACAATGAGCAGTTCTTC. Translated: CASSYVAAYNEQFF. The chain links TRBV6-2 or TRBV6-3 to TRBJ2-1, with D unresolved. Germline V lookup: CDR1 MNHEY, CDR2 SVGEGT. This CDR3 is built from 14 residues. Trimming took off 2 bases at V and 4 bases at J, with 9 bases between the two ends.

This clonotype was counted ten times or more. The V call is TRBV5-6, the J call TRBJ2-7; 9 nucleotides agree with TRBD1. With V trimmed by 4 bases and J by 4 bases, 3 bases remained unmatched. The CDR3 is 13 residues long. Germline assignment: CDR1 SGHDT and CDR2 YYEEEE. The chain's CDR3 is CASSGGQGYEQYF. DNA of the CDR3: TGTGCCAGCAGCGGGGGACAGGGATACGAGCAGTACTTC.

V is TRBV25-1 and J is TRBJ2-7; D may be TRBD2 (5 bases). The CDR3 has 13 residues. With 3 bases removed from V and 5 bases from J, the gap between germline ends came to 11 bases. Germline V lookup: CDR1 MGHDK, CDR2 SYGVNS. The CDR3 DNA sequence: TGTGCCAGCAGTGAGGTTGGAGGAAACGAGCAGTACGTC. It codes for CASSEVGGNEQYV.

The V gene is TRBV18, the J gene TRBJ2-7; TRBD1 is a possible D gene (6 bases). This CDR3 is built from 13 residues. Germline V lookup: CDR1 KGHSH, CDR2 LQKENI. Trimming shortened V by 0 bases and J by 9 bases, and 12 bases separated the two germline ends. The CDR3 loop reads CASSPPAGAVQYF. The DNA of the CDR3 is TGTGCCAGCTCACCACCCGCAGGGGCAGTGCAGTACTTC.

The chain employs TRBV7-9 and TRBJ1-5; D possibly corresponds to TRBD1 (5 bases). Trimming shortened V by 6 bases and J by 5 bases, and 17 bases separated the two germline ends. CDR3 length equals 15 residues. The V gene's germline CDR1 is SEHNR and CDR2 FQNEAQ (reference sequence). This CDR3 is CASSLGWGEDQPQHF. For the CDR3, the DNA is TGTGCCAGCAGTCTAGGATGGGGGGAAGATCAGCCCCAGCATTTT. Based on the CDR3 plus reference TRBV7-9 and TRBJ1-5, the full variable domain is DTGVSQNPRHKITKRGQNVTFRCDPISEHNRLYWYRQTLGQGPEFLTYFQNEAQLEKSRLLSDRFSAERPKGSFSTLEIQRTEQGDSAMYLCASSLGWGEDQPQHFGDGTRLSIL.

The CDR3 here is CASSRDGSGELFF. In nucleotides, the CDR3 is TGCGCCAGCAGTCGGGACGGTTCCGGGGAGCTGTTTTTT. The rearrangement links TRBV4-1 to TRBJ2-2; D might be TRBD1 or TRBD2, each matching 5 bases. CDR1 and CDR2 from the germline V gene are MGHRA and YSYEKL. Deletions cut 6 bases from V and 6 bases from J, with 11 bases between. The CDR3 is 13 amino acids.

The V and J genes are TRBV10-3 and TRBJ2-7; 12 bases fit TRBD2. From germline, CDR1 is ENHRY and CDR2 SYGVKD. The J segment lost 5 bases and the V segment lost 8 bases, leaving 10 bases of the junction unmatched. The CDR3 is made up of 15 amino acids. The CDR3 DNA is TGTGCCATCGGGGCTAGCGGGGGGGGAGCGGACGAGCAGTACTTC. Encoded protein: CAIGASGGGADEQYF.

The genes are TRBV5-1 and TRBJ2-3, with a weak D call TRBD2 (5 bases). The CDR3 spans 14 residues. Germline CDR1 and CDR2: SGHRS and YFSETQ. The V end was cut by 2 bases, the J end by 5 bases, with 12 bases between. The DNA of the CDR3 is TGCGCCAGCAGCTTCGAGGGTTATGGAGATACGCAGTATTTT. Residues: CASSFEGYGDTQYF.

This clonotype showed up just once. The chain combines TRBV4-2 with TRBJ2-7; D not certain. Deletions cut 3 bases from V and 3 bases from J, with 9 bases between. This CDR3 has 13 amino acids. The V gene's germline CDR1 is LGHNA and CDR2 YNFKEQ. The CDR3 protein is CASSQTPGYEQYF. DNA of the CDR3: TGTGCCAGCAGCCAGACCCCTGGCTACGAGCAGTACTTC.

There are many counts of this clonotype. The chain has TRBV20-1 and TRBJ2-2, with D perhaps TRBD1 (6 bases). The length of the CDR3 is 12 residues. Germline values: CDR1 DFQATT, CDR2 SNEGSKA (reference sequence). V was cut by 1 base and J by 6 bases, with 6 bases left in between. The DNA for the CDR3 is TGCAGTGCTAGAGGGGGGCCCGGGGAGCTGTTTTTT. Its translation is CSARGGPGELFF.